This T cell receptor beta chain was identified during a study of blood T cell repertoires in COVID-19. Overall study context: Spain, Italy and the United States supplied samples that represented acute and convalescent COVID-19. The cDNA or gDNA used as material had been derived from T cells, B-cell-depleted T cells, or PBMCs.

Authors' analysis steps: Reference gene primer amplification gave nucleated cell count estimates. Data came from immunoSEQ multiplex PCR; TCRdb stores just in-frame clones and leaves some out. V and J calls and clone size follow that table, whereas D and trimming were derived from the DNA. The sample contains some 250,000 clones, around four fifths of which appear only once. This CDR3 has 16 amino acids. Germline assignment: CDR1 MGHRA and CDR2 YSYEKL. Between the trimmed V and J ends, which lost 0 bases and 0 bases, there was a span of 11 bases. The sequence was obtained from a woman aged 60-75 years with active or convalescent COVID-19. The J gene is TRBJ1-1, the V gene TRBV4-1; D not certain. Sequenced input: peripheral blood. The CDR3: CASSQDGRRLNTEAFF. The CDR3 DNA follows: TGCGCCAGCAGCCAAGATGGTCGGCGGCTGAACACTGAAGCTTTCTTT.